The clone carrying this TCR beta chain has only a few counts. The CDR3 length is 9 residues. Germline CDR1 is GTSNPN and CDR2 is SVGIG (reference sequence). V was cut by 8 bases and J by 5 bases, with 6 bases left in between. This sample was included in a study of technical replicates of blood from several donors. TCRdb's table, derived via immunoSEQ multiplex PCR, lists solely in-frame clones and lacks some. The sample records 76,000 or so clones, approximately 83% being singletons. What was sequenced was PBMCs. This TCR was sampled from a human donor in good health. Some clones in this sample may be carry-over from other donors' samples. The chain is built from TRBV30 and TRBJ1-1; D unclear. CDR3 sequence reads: CAGGTEAFF. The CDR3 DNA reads TGTGCCGGAGGTACTGAAGCTTTCTTT.